Each of the 5 T cell receptor beta chains below was sequenced from the same sample in a study of radiotherapy plus CTLA-4 blockade in lung cancer. The repertoire was sequenced with immunoSEQ multiplex PCR; TCRdb's copy has only in-frame clones and lacks some. The sample carries some 92,000 clones, around 86% recorded once. This material consisted of peripheral blood, taken from a patient treated with radiotherapy plus ipilimumab. These receptors originate from a human donor with non-small cell lung cancer who had a partial response to radiotherapy plus ipilimumab.

This sequence joins TRBV29-1 and TRBJ1-1; TRBD1 matches at 7 bases. Trimming removed 1 base from V and 4 bases from J; junction bases left unmatched: 9. This CDR3 region has 15 residues. The germline V gene encodes CDR1 SQVTM and CDR2 ANQGSEA. CDR3 region: CSVEGVEGASTEAFF. CDR3 bases: TGCAGCGTTGAAGGGGTTGAGGGGGCGAGCACTGAAGCTTTCTTT.

V and J are TRBV7-3 and TRBJ2-7; 13 bases agree with TRBD2. Germline V CDR1 and CDR2: SGHTA, FQGTGA. The V segment lost 5 bases and the J segment 5 bases; nucleotides outside the gene matches: 3. There are 14 residues in the CDR3. Here the CDR3 DNA reads TGTGCCAGCAGCACTAGCGGGAGGGCCCACGAGCAGTACTTC. Protein product: CASSTSGRAHEQYF.

The chain uses TRBV6-1 and TRBJ1-5; weak D call: TRBD1 (6 bases). This CDR3 region has 16 residues. The germline CDR1 and CDR2 sequences are MNHNS and SASEGT. The V end lost 4 bases, the J end lost 5 bases, and 18 bases lay between the germline ends. The DNA for the CDR3 is TGTGCCAGCAGTGCAGAGGACAGCAGTTTTGATCAGCCCCAGCATTTT. Protein product: CASSAEDSSFDQPQHF.

The chain links TRBV19 to TRBJ2-3; TRBD1 agrees at 10 bases. V was pared by 8 bases and J by 1 base, with 3 bases of the junction left unmatched. The CDR3 length is 14 residues. The germline V gene has CDR1 LNHDA and CDR2 SQIVND (reference sequence). The CDR3 loop reads CASGDRGRTDTQYF. As DNA, the CDR3 is TGTGCCAGTGGCGACAGGGGGCGCACAGATACGCAGTATTTT.

The CDR3 DNA is TGTGCCAGCTCGAAGATGCAGGCACAGGGGGACAATGAGCAGTTCTTC. Amino acids: CASSKMQAQGDNEQFF. This chain joins TRBV18 and TRBJ2-1; 8 bases align to TRBD1. The CDR3 is 16 amino acids. Germline-derived CDR1 and CDR2 are KGHSH and LQKENI. The trim removed 6 bases at V and 5 bases at J, leaving 12 bases unmatched.